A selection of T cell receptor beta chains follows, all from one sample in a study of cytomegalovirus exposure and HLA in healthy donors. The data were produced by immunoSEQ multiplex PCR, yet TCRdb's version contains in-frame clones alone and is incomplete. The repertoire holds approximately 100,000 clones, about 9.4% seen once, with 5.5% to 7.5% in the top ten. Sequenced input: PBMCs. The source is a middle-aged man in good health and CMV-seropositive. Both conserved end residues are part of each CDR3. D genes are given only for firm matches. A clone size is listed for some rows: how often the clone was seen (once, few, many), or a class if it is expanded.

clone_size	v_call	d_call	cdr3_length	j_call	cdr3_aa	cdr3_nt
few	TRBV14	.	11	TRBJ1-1	CASSQYSEAFF	TGTGCCAGCAGCCAATACTCTGAAGCTTTCTTT
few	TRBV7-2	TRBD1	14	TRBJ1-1	CASSSSRDRGEAFF	TGTGCCAGCAGCTCCTCCCGGGACAGGGGAGAAGCTTTCTTT
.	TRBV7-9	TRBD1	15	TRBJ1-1	CASSEEDRARTEAFF	TGTGCCAGCAGCGAAGAAGACAGGGCGCGGACTGAAGCTTTCTTT
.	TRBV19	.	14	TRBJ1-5	CASSIVGAEGPQHF	TGTGCCAGTAGTATAGTGGGGGCTGAGGGGCCCCAGCATTTT
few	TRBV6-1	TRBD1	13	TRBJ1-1	CASSSNRGTEAFF	TGTGCCAGCAGTTCGAACAGGGGGACTGAAGCTTTCTTT
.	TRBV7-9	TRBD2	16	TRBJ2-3	CASSDRLAASTDTQYF	TGTGCCAGCAGCGACCGACTAGCCGCTAGCACAGATACGCAGTATTTT
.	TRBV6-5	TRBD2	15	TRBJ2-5	CASRGTGTSGETQYF	TGTGCCAGCAGGGGGACCGGGACTAGCGGAGAGACCCAGTACTTC
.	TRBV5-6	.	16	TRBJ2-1	CASRDGQRAAYNEQFF	TGTGCCAGCAGGGACGGGCAGCGGGCGGCCTACAATGAGCAGTTCTTC
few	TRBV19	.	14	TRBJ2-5	CASSIDVGAETQYF	TGTGCCAGTAGTATAGATGTGGGAGCAGAGACCCAGTACTTC
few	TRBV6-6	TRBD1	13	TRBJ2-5	CATYAGTGETQYF	TGTGCCACTTACGCCGGGACAGGAGAGACCCAGTACTTC
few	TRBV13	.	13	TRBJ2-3	CASSGGTRDTQYF	TGTGCCAGCAGCGGGGGGACGCGGGATACGCAGTATTTT
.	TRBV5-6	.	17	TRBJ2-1	CASSGLGAASSYNEQFF	TGTGCCAGCAGCGGCCTTGGGGCGGCCTCCTCCTACAATGAGCAGTTCTTC
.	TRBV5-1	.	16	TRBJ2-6	CASSLNTGSGANVLTF	TGCGCCAGCAGCTTAAACACGGGCTCTGGGGCCAACGTCCTGACTTTC
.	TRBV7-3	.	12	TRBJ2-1	CASSGDSNEQFF	TGTGCCAGCAGCGGGGACTCCAATGAGCAGTTCTTC
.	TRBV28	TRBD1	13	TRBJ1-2	CVVDRGNYYGYTF	TGTGTCGTCGACAGGGGGAATTACTATGGCTACACCTTC
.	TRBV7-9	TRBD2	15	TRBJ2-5	CASSPGLAVQETQYF	TGTGCCAGCAGCCCGGGACTAGCGGTCCAAGAGACCCAGTACTTC
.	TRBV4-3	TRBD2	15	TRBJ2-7	CASSQQTSGSYEQYF	TGCGCCAGCAGCCAACAGACTAGCGGGTCCTACGAGCAGTACTTC
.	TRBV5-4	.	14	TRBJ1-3	CASSLGTIRNTIYF	TGTGCCAGCAGCTTGGGGACAATAAGAAACACCATATATTTT
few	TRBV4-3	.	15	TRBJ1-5	CASSQDRYSNQPQHF	TGCGCCAGCAGCCAAGACCGCTATAGCAATCAGCCCCAGCATTTT
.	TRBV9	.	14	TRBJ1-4	CASSGGATNEKLFF	TGTGCCAGCAGTGGAGGGGCGACAAATGAAAAACTGTTTTTT
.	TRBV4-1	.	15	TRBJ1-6	CASSAARDINSPLHF	TGCGCCAGCAGCGCCGCCCGGGACATAAATTCACCCCTCCACTTT
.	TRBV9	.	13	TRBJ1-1	CASSVEQHTEAFF	TGTGCCAGCAGCGTAGAACAACACACTGAAGCTTTCTTT
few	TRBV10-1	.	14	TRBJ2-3	CASTGVWSTDTQYF	TGCGCCAGCACCGGGGTGTGGAGCACAGATACGCAGTATTTT
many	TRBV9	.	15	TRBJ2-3	CASSIGLAGTDTQYF	TGTGCCAGCAGCATAGGCCTAGCAGGCACAGATACGCAGTATTTT
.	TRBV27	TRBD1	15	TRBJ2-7	CASSSPSGTDYEQYF	TGTGCCAGCAGTTCCCCCTCCGGGACAGACTACGAGCAGTACTTC
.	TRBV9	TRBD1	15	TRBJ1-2	CASSAGQGEGYGYTF	TGTGCCAGCAGCGCCGGACAGGGCGAGGGGTATGGCTACACCTTC
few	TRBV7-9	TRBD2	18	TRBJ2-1	CASLAKGRAGPAYNEQFF	TGTGCCAGCCTGGCAAAGGGGAGGGCCGGGCCGGCCTACAATGAGCAGTTCTTC
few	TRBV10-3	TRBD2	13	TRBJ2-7	CATKLAGAGEQYF	TGTGCCACCAAACTAGCGGGAGCTGGAGAGCAGTACTTC
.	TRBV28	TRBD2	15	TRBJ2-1	CASSTSGRAANEQFF	TGTGCCAGCAGTACCAGCGGGAGGGCCGCCAATGAGCAGTTCTTC
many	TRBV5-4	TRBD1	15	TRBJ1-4	CASSLGKGQAEKLFF	TGTGCCAGCAGCTTGGGGAAGGGACAGGCGGAAAAACTGTTTTTT
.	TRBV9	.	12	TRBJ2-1	CASSVTHNEQFF	TGTGCCAGCAGCGTAACACACAATGAGCAGTTCTTC
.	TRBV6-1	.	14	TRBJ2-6	CATLRTAGANVLTF	TGTGCCACCCTACGGACAGCTGGGGCCAACGTCCTGACTTTC
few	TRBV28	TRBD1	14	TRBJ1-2	CASSFRTGLYGYTF	TGTGCCAGCAGTTTCCGGACAGGGCTCTATGGCTACACCTTC
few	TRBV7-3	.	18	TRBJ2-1	CASSLPIGGKSSYNEQFF	TGTGCCAGCAGCTTACCAATCGGGGGAAAGAGCTCCTACAATGAGCAGTTCTTC
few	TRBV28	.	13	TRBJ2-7	CASSPGALYEQYF	TGTGCCAGCAGCCCAGGGGCTCTCTACGAGCAGTACTTC
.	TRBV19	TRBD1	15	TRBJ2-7	CASRNLGTGPYEQYF	TGTGCCAGTAGGAACCTCGGGACAGGTCCCTACGAGCAGTACTTC
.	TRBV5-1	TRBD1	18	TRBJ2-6	CASSPGTGATSGANVLTF	TGCGCCAGCAGCCCTGGGACAGGGGCCACCTCTGGGGCCAACGTCCTGACTTTC
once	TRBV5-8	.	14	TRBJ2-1	CASSLPGSYNEQFF	TGTGCCAGCAGCTTACCAGGATCCTACAATGAGCAGTTCTTC
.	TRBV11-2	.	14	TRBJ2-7	CASSLGTTRYEQYF	TGTGCCAGCAGCTTAGGGACTACAAGATACGAGCAGTACTTC
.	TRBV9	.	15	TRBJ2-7	CASSASFRGSYEQYF	TGTGCCAGCAGCGCAAGTTTCAGGGGAAGCTACGAGCAGTACTTC
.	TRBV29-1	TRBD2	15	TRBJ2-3	CSVRLAGGPTDTQYF	TGCAGCGTCCGACTAGCGGGAGGCCCCACAGATACGCAGTATTTT
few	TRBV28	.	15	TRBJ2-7	CASSLSTTGIYEQYF	TGTGCCAGCAGTTTATCTACGACAGGAATTTACGAGCAGTACTTC
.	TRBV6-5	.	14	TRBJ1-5	CASSHRIDNQPQHF	TGTGCCAGCAGTCACAGGATTGACAATCAGCCCCAGCATTTT
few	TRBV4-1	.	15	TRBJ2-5	CASSQARTEQETQYF	TGCGCCAGCAGCCAGGCTCGGACAGAACAAGAGACCCAGTACTTC
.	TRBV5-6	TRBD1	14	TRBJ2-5	CASSLGTGEETQYF	TGTGCCAGCAGCTTGGGGACAGGGGAAGAGACCCAGTACTTC
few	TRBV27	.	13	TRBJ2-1	CASSELAYNEQFF	TGTGCCAGCAGTGAACTAGCTTACAATGAGCAGTTCTTC
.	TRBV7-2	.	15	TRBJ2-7	CASSLDPEPTYEQYF	TGTGCCAGCAGCTTAGATCCCGAACCTACCTACGAGCAGTACTTC
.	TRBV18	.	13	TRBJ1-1	CASSKDKNTEAFF	TGTGCCAGCTCAAAGGACAAGAACACTGAAGCTTTCTTT
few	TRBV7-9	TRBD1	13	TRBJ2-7	CASNQGAGEEQYF	TGTGCCAGCAATCAGGGGGCAGGAGAAGAGCAGTACTTC
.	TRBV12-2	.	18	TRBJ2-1	CASRLVGLGGRKYNEQFF	TGTGCAAGTCGCTTAGTGGGTCTGGGCGGGAGAAAATACAATGAGCAGTTCTTC
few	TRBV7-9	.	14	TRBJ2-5	CASSHTGPQETQYF	TGTGCCAGCAGCCACACAGGGCCCCAAGAGACCCAGTACTTC
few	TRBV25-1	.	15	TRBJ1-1	CASRDSRRGDTEAFF	TGTGCCAGCAGAGATTCCCGCCGGGGAGACACTGAAGCTTTCTTT
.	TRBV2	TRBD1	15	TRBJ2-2	CASTGTGGLTGELFF	TGTGCCAGTACCGGGACAGGGGGTTTAACCGGGGAGCTGTTTTTT
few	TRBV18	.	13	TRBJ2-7	CASSPRSNYEQYF	TGTGCCAGCTCACCACGGAGCAACTACGAGCAGTACTTC